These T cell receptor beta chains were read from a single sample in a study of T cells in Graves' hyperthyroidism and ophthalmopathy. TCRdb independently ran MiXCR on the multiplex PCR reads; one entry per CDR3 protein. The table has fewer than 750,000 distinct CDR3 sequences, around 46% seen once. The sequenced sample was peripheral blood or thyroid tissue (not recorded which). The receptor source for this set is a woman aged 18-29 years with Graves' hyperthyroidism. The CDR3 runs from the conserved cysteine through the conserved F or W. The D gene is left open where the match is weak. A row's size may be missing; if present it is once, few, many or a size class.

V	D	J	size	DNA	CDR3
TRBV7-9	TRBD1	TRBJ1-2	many	TGTGCCAGCAGTCCGGGACAGGGAGGGCCGAGGTACTATGGCTACACCTTC	CASSPGQGGPRYYGYTF
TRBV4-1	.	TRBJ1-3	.	TGCGCCAGCAGCCCGCGGCGAGGAAACACCACATATTTT	CASSPRRGNTTYF
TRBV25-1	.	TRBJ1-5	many	TGTGCCAGCAGTGGCCAGGGACGCATCGCAGCCCAGCATTTT	CASSGQGRIAAQHF
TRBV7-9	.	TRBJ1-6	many	TGTGCCAGCAGCTTAGGGGCTGCGGGTTTGAATTCACCCCTCCACTTT	CASSLGAAGLNSPLHF
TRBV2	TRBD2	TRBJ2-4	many	TGTGCCAGCAGTGAAGCGCTGGCGGGAGGCATTCAGTACTTC	CASSEALAGGIQYF
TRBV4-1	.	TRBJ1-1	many	TGCGCCAGCAGCCAACCGACCGGAGTTGGGACTGAAGCTTTCTTT	CASSQPTGVGTEAFF
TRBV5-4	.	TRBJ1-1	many	TGTGCCAGCAGCTTAGAGCCATTGAACACTGAAGCTTTCTTT	CASSLEPLNTEAFF
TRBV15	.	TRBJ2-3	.	TGTGCCACCAGCAGCTTGTTGCAGGGCTACACAGATACGCAGTATTTT	CATSSLLQGYTDTQYF
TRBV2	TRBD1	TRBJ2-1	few	TGTGCCAGCAGTGAATCTCCGGGACAGGGCCGTCGGGGGCAGTTCTTC	CASSESPGQGRRGQFF
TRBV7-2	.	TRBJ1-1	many	TGTGCCAGCAGCTTAGATTCCTGGGCCGCTTTCTTT	CASSLDSWAAFF
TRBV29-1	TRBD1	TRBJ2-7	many	TGCAGCGTTAGACGACCCCGGGACAGGGGGTCCTACGAGCAGTACTTC	CSVRRPRDRGSYEQYF
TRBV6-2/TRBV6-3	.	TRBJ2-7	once	TGTGCCAGCAGTACTCTAGGGCCTTCCTACGAGCAGTACTTC	CASSTLGPSYEQYF
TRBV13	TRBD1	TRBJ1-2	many	TGTGCCAGCAGCTTAGGGGACAGGTCCTATGGCTACACCTTC	CASSLGDRSYGYTF
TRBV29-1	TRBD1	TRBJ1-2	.	TGCAGCATCCTGACAGGGGGCTATGGCTACACCTTC	CSILTGGYGYTF
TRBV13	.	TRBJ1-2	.	.	CANSSREQGTYGCTF
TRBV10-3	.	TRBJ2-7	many	TGTGCCATCAGTGAGGAACAGACCTACGAGCAGTACTTC	CAISEEQTYEQYF
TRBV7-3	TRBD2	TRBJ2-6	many	TGTGCCAGCAGCTTAAAAGGCGTCCGACTAGCGGGAGGGATTGCTGGGGCCAACGTCCTGACTTTC	CASSLKGVRLAGGIAGANVLTF
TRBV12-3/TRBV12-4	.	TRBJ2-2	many	TGTGCCAGCAGTTTAGGTTTCACCGGGGAGCTGTTTTTT	CASSLGFTGELFF
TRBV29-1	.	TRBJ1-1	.	TGCAGCGTTGTGTCTGGGATGAACACCGAAGCTTCCTTT	CSVVSGMNTEASF
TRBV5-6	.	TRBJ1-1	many	TGTGCCAGCAGCCCCCGGGAGGTGAGCACTGAAGCTTTCTTT	CASSPREVSTEAFF
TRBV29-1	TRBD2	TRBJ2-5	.	TGCAGCGCGTCCGGGGGGAGGGAGACCCAGTACTTC	CSASGGRETQYF
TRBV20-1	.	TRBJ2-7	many	TGCAGTGCTGGGGGAATCAACGCCTACGTCTACGAGCAGTACTTC	CSAGGINAYVYEQYF
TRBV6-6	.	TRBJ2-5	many	TGTGCCAGCAGTTACGCCCCTCCCGGGGGCCAAGAGACCCAGTACTTC	CASSYAPPGGQETQYF
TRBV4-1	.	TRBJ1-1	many	TGCGCCAGCAGCCAAGAAGGGGTAGGGGACACTGAAGCTTTCTTT	CASSQEGVGDTEAFF
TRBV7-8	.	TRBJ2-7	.	TGTGCCAGCAGCGCCACGGCGACCTACGAGCAGTACTTC	CASSATATYEQYF
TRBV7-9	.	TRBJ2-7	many	TGTGCCAGCAGCCACCCCGGGGACTTCACCTACGAGCAGTACTTC	CASSHPGDFTYEQYF
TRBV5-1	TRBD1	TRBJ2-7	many	TGCGCCAGCGCGGGACAGGCCTCCTACGAGCAGTACTTC	CASAGQASYEQYF
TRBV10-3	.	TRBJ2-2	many	TGTGCCATCAGTGACAGGACGGTCAACACCGGGGAGCTGTTTTTT	CAISDRTVNTGELFF
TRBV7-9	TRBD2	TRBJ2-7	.	TGTGCCAGCAGCTTAGCCGTAGCGGGAGGCGAGCAGTACTTC	CASSLAVAGGEQYF
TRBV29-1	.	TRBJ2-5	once	TGCAGCTTAGGTTCCCTCTGGGGGACCCAAGAGACCCAGTACTTC	CSLGSLWGTQETQYF
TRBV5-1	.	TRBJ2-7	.	TGCGCCAGCAGCTTGGGTGGGGCAGAGTCCTACGAGCAGTACTTC	CASSLGGAESYEQYF
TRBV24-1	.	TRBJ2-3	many	TGTGCCACCAGTGATTTTCGGGGGAGCACAGATACGCAGTATTTT	CATSDFRGSTDTQYF
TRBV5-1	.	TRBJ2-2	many	TGCGCCAGCAGCAACCCAGGGGCCACCGGGGAGCTGTTTTTT	CASSNPGATGELFF
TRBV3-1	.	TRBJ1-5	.	TGTGCCAGCAGCCATGGAGCGGGAGATGTAAAGACCCAGCATTTT	CASSHGAGDVKTQHF
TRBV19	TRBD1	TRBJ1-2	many	TGTGCCAGTAGCACCCCAAGTCGGGACAGGGACTATGGCTACACCTTC	CASSTPSRDRDYGYTF